A selection of T cell receptor beta chains follows, all from one sample in a study of CD8 T cells in Susac syndrome. TCRdb reanalysed the immunoSEQ multiplex PCR reads using MiXCR and keeps one entry per CDR3 protein. Of 250,000 to 300,000 distinct CDR3 sequences detected, approximately 90% appear once; the ten largest clones hold 0.18%. The source material was CD8+ T cells from PBMCs. The receptor source for this set is a human donor with multiple sclerosis. Both conserved end residues are part of each CDR3. The D gene is left open where the match is weak. Clone size is given for some rows only: seen once, a few or many times, or a class if the clone is expanded.

v_gene: TRBV27
d_gene: TRBD1
j_gene: TRBJ2-7
abundance: -
CDR3aa: CASTFSGTGPYEQYF
CDR3nt: TGTGCCAGCACATTCTCGGGGACAGGACCTTACGAGCAGTACTTC

v_gene: TRBV5-1
d_gene: -
j_gene: TRBJ2-1
abundance: -
CDR3aa: CASTDRDYHGDSSYNEQFF
CDR3nt: TGCGCCAGCACCGACCGGGACTACCACGGGGACAGCTCCTACAATGAGCAGTTCTTC

v_gene: TRBV3-1
d_gene: -
j_gene: TRBJ1-1
abundance: -
CDR3aa: CASSPYSLMNTEAFF
CDR3nt: TGTGCCAGCAGCCCTTACAGTCTCATGAACACTGAAGCTTTCTTT

v_gene: TRBV4-2
d_gene: -
j_gene: TRBJ2-6
abundance: -
CDR3aa: CASSPDSGANVLTF
CDR3nt: TGTGCCAGCAGCCCGGACTCTGGGGCCAACGTCCTGACTTTC

v_gene: TRBV20-1
d_gene: -
j_gene: TRBJ2-7
abundance: -
CDR3aa: CSARERQDYEQYF
CDR3nt: TGCAGTGCTAGGGAGAGGCAGGACTACGAGCAGTACTTC

v_gene: TRBV6-5
d_gene: -
j_gene: TRBJ2-3
abundance: -
CDR3aa: CASRIGPEGDTQYF
CDR3nt: TGTGCCAGCAGGATCGGACCGGAGGGAGATACGCAGTATTTT

v_gene: TRBV9
d_gene: -
j_gene: TRBJ1-1
abundance: -
CDR3aa: CASSPRGRGLATEAFF
CDR3nt: TGTGCCAGCAGCCCCCGCGGGCGGGGCTTGGCCACTGAAGCTTTCTTT

v_gene: TRBV20-1
d_gene: -
j_gene: TRBJ2-3
abundance: -
CDR3aa: CSAPGATDTQYF
CDR3nt: TGCAGTGCCCCTGGTGCCACAGATACGCAGTATTTT

v_gene: TRBV7-9
d_gene: -
j_gene: TRBJ2-7
abundance: -
CDR3aa: CASSGTLGWVYEQYF
CDR3nt: TGTGCCAGCAGCGGGACTCTGGGCTGGGTTTACGAGCAGTACTTC

v_gene: TRBV9
d_gene: -
j_gene: TRBJ1-5
abundance: -
CDR3aa: CASSVSPGSHSNQPQHF
CDR3nt: TGTGCCAGCAGCGTAAGTCCGGGATCCCATAGCAATCAGCCCCAGCATTTT

v_gene: TRBV2
d_gene: -
j_gene: TRBJ1-5
abundance: once
CDR3aa: CASSGRQAVQPQHF
CDR3nt: TGTGCCAGCAGTGGCCGACAAGCCGTACAGCCCCAGCATTTT

v_gene: TRBV9
d_gene: -
j_gene: TRBJ2-5
abundance: -
CDR3aa: CASSGLGETQYF
CDR3nt: TGTGCCAGCAGCGGACTGGGGGAGACCCAGTACTTC

v_gene: TRBV10-3
d_gene: -
j_gene: TRBJ2-5
abundance: -
CDR3aa: CAISESDSVLQETQYF
CDR3nt: TGTGCCATCAGTGAGTCGGACAGTGTTCTTCAAGAGACCCAGTACTTC

v_gene: TRBV9
d_gene: -
j_gene: TRBJ2-3
abundance: -
CDR3aa: CASSGMRSLYTQYF
CDR3nt: TGTGCCAGCAGTGGGATGCGCAGCCTCTATACGCAGTATTTT

v_gene: TRBV7-2
d_gene: -
j_gene: TRBJ2-3
abundance: -
CDR3aa: CASSYHLTDTQYF
CDR3nt: TGTGCCAGCAGCTACCACCTCACAGATACGCAGTATTTT

v_gene: TRBV14
d_gene: -
j_gene: TRBJ1-4
abundance: -
CDR3aa: CASSQGKATDNEKLFF
CDR3nt: TGTGCCAGCAGCCAAGGGAAGGCTACAGATAATGAAAAACTGTTTTTT

v_gene: TRBV6-5
d_gene: TRBD2
j_gene: TRBJ2-3
abundance: -
CDR3aa: CASSYGGTSGTPGDTQYF
CDR3nt: TGTGCCAGCAGTTACGGGGGGACTAGCGGGACCCCAGGGGATACGCAGTATTTT

v_gene: TRBV11-2
d_gene: TRBD2
j_gene: TRBJ2-3
abundance: -
CDR3aa: CASSYGLAGVTDTQYF
CDR3nt: TGTGCCAGCAGCTATGGTCTAGCGGGAGTCACAGATACGCAGTATTTT

v_gene: TRBV19
d_gene: -
j_gene: TRBJ1-2
abundance: -
CDR3aa: CASTTIHQDGYTF
CDR3nt: TGTGCCAGTACGACGATCCATCAAGACGGCTACACCTTC

v_gene: TRBV6-5
d_gene: -
j_gene: TRBJ1-2
abundance: -
CDR3aa: CASSYSEPRDPQPDGYTF
CDR3nt: TGTGCCAGCAGTTACTCCGAACCCCGGGACCCTCAACCCGATGGCTACACCTTC

v_gene: TRBV19
d_gene: TRBD1
j_gene: TRBJ1-1
abundance: -
CDR3aa: CASSPGTGVTEAFF
CDR3nt: TGTGCCAGCTCACCCGGGACAGGGGTCACTGAAGCTTTCTTT

v_gene: TRBV7-2
d_gene: TRBD2
j_gene: TRBJ2-1
abundance: once
CDR3aa: CASSLVLREGSVNEQFF
CDR3nt: TGTGCCAGCAGCTTAGTGTTGCGGGAGGGCTCAGTGAATGAGCAGTTCTTC

v_gene: TRBV6-2/TRBV6-3
d_gene: -
j_gene: TRBJ2-5
abundance: once
CDR3aa: CASSYPPALQETQYF
CDR3nt: TGTGCCAGCAGTTACCCGCCAGCGTTGCAAGAGACCCAGTACTTC

v_gene: TRBV9
d_gene: -
j_gene: TRBJ2-4
abundance: -
CDR3aa: CASSTGLAKNIQYF
CDR3nt: TGTGCCAGCAGTACTGGGCTAGCCAAAAACATTCAGTACTTC

v_gene: TRBV27
d_gene: -
j_gene: TRBJ1-2
abundance: -
CDR3aa: CASSLSNEGTYGYTF
CDR3nt: TGTGCCAGCAGTTTATCGAATGAGGGGACCTATGGCTACACCTTC

v_gene: TRBV7-6
d_gene: -
j_gene: TRBJ2-3
abundance: -
CDR3aa: CASSPGDDTQYF
CDR3nt: TGTGCCAGCAGCCCTGGGGATGATACGCAGTATTTT

v_gene: TRBV11-2
d_gene: TRBD2
j_gene: TRBJ2-2
abundance: -
CDR3aa: CASRSRWGGGNRGELFF
CDR3nt: TGTGCCAGCAGGTCCCGTTGGGGCGGGGGGAACAGAGGGGAGCTGTTTTTT

v_gene: TRBV24-1
d_gene: -
j_gene: TRBJ2-1
abundance: -
CDR3aa: CATSEGAEQFF
CDR3nt: TGTGCCACCAGTGAAGGGGCTGAGCAGTTCTTC

v_gene: TRBV7-6
d_gene: -
j_gene: TRBJ2-1
abundance: -
CDR3aa: CASSPLALAEQFF
CDR3nt: TGTGCCAGCAGCCCACTTGCTCTAGCGGAGCAGTTCTTC

v_gene: TRBV4-3
d_gene: TRBD2
j_gene: TRBJ2-1
abundance: once
CDR3aa: CASSQDSSSGSLLGEQFF
CDR3nt: TGCGCCAGCAGCCAAGATTCTAGTAGCGGGAGTTTGCTGGGAGAGCAGTTCTTC

v_gene: TRBV14
d_gene: TRBD2
j_gene: TRBJ2-3
abundance: once
CDR3aa: CASSQVQREGPLSSTDTQYF
CDR3nt: TGTGCCAGCAGCCAAGTTCAGCGGGAGGGTCCTCTGTCTAGCACAGATACGCAGTATTTT

v_gene: TRBV28
d_gene: -
j_gene: TRBJ2-7
abundance: -
CDR3aa: CASSELVAEQYF
CDR3nt: TGTGCCAGCAGTGAGCTAGTCGCCGAGCAGTACTTC

v_gene: TRBV30
d_gene: -
j_gene: TRBJ2-1
abundance: -
CDR3aa: CAWSGLGGSYNEQFF
CDR3nt: TGTGCCTGGAGCGGCCTAGGGGGGTCCTACAATGAGCAGTTCTTC

v_gene: TRBV9
d_gene: -
j_gene: TRBJ1-6
abundance: -
CDR3aa: CASSPQRGAADSPLHF
CDR3nt: TGTGCCAGCAGCCCCCAACGGGGGGCCGCGGATTCACCCCTCCACTTT

v_gene: TRBV7-2
d_gene: TRBD2
j_gene: TRBJ2-1
abundance: -
CDR3aa: CASSQLAQSYNEQFF
CDR3nt: TGTGCCAGCAGCCAACTAGCGCAGTCCTACAATGAGCAGTTCTTC

v_gene: TRBV2
d_gene: -
j_gene: TRBJ2-1
abundance: -
CDR3aa: CASMRDGDWNEWQFF
CDR3nt: TGTGCCAGCATGCGTGACGGTGACTGGAATGAGTGGCAGTTCTTC

v_gene: TRBV7-9
d_gene: -
j_gene: TRBJ1-2
abundance: -
CDR3aa: CASNRERNYGYTF
CDR3nt: TGTGCCAGCAACCGAGAGCGGAACTATGGCTACACCTTC

v_gene: TRBV7-9
d_gene: -
j_gene: TRBJ2-7
abundance: once
CDR3aa: CASSTPRDTTYEQYF
CDR3nt: TGTGCCAGCAGCACACCCCGGGACACAACCTACGAGCAGTACTTC

v_gene: TRBV10-3
d_gene: TRBD2
j_gene: TRBJ2-7
abundance: -
CDR3aa: CAISEPGLAGGPSYEQYF
CDR3nt: TGTGCCATCAGTGAGCCGGGACTAGCGGGAGGGCCCTCCTACGAGCAGTACTTC

v_gene: TRBV27
d_gene: -
j_gene: TRBJ2-7
abundance: -
CDR3aa: CASGAGPNFYEQYF
CDR3nt: TGTGCCAGCGGCGCGGGACCCAATTTCTACGAGCAGTACTTC

v_gene: TRBV12-3/TRBV12-4
d_gene: -
j_gene: TRBJ2-1
abundance: once
CDR3aa: CASTTVEGLDEQFF
CDR3nt: TGTGCCAGCACCACCGTGGAGGGTTTGGATGAGCAGTTCTTC

v_gene: TRBV29-1
d_gene: TRBD2
j_gene: TRBJ2-1
abundance: -
CDR3aa: CSVMGDPGLAANEQFF
CDR3nt: TGCAGCGTTATGGGCGATCCGGGACTAGCGGCAAATGAGCAGTTCTTC

v_gene: TRBV20-1
d_gene: -
j_gene: TRBJ1-5
abundance: few
CDR3aa: CSARDLGPGDNQPQHF
CDR3nt: TGCAGTGCTAGAGACCTGGGACCGGGCGACAATCAGCCCCAGCATTTT

v_gene: TRBV21-1
d_gene: -
j_gene: TRBJ2-5
abundance: -
CDR3aa: CASSKVSRRPQETQYF
CDR3nt: TGTGCCAGCAGCAAAGTATCGCGACGGCCCCAAGAGACCCAGTACTTC

v_gene: TRBV5-4
d_gene: -
j_gene: TRBJ2-6
abundance: -
CDR3aa: CASLLSGANVLTF
CDR3nt: TGTGCCAGCCTCCTCTCTGGGGCCAACGTCCTGACTTTC